This T cell receptor beta chain was obtained from a study of cytomegalovirus exposure and HLA in healthy donors. V dropped 6 bases and J dropped 8; count of bases not matched to a gene: 14. This CDR3 comprises 15 residues. Germline CDR1 is LNHDA and CDR2 is SQIVND (reference sequence). Primers for the PCR totalled 60 Vbeta and 13 Jbeta. Assay used: immunoSEQ multiplex PCR; TCRdb lists only in-frame clones, some missing. The data contain around 130,000 clones, approximately 8.7% of them singletons. Material: PBMCs. This clonotype originated in a man in his forties in good health and CMV-seronegative. V usage is TRBV19 and J usage is TRBJ1-2, with TRBD1 identical over 8 bases. The CDR3 DNA reads TGTGCCAGTAGCCCCGGACAGGGTGCTCGGGGGGGCTACACCTTC. It encodes CASSPGQGARGGYTF.